The rows below give T cell receptor beta chains drawn from one sample of a study of blood T cells in healthy people across ages. TCRdb processed the 5' RACE reads anew with MiXCR; each CDR3 protein has one entry. The sample consists of 1.5 million to 2 million distinct CDR3 sequences, 49% of them appearing once. The sample consisted of blood. All receptors derive from a woman aged 40 to 50 in good health. CDR3s include the opening cysteine and the closing phenylalanine or tryptophan. Each record gives: D gene, V gene, J gene, clone size, CDR3 DNA, CDR3 protein. A D gene is named only where the DNA matches it firmly. Clone size appears in some rows only: once, few, many, or a class for an expanded clone.

>NA|TRBV9|TRBJ2-3|NA
TGTGCCCGCAGCGTAGAGAGGATTGGCACAGATACGCAGTATTTT
CARSVERIGTDTQYF
>NA|TRBV7-9|TRBJ2-5|NA
TGTGCCAGCAGCCCGGCCCTGGGCCAAGAGACCCAGTACTTC
CASSPALGQETQYF
>TRBD2|TRBV11-2|TRBJ2-1|few
TGTGCCAGCAGCTTAATGGGGGGCGGGGGGCCGTTCGATGAGCAGTTCTTC
CASSLMGGGGPFDEQFF
>TRBD1|TRBV6-2/TRBV6-3|TRBJ1-2|NA
TGTGCCAGCAGTGGGACAGTAAGATTCTATGGCTACACCTTC
CASSGTVRFYGYTF
>NA|TRBV7-2|TRBJ1-4|NA
TGTGCCAGCAGCGGATGGTCCCCACGGGGTGAAAAACTGTTTTTT
CASSGWSPRGEKLFF
>TRBD1|TRBV5-1|TRBJ2-1|NA
TGCGCCAGCAGCTTGGATGTATCGGGAACAGGGGATGAGCAGTTCTTC
CASSLDVSGTGDEQFF
>NA|TRBV20-1|TRBJ1-5|NA
TGCAGTGCTGCCTCCGGAACCAGCAATCAGCCCCAGCATTTT
CSAASGTSNQPQHF
>TRBD2|TRBV7-2|TRBJ2-7|NA
TGTGCCAGCAGCTTCCGGGGACTAGCGGGGGCCTCCTACGAGCAGTACTTC
CASSFRGLAGASYEQYF
>TRBD1|TRBV11-2|TRBJ2-3|NA
TGTGCCAGCAGCTTAGAACAGGGGGCAACAGATACGCAGTATTTT
CASSLEQGATDTQYF
>NA|TRBV6-5|TRBJ2-7|NA
TGTGCCAGCTCAAGAGGGACGGTCTCCTACGAGCAGTACTTC
CASSRGTVSYEQYF
>TRBD2|TRBV6-5|TRBJ2-1|NA
TGTGCCAGCAGCAGAGCGGGGGGGCTAGGGAATGAGCAGTTCTTC
CASSRAGGLGNEQFF
>NA|TRBV6-1|TRBJ2-1|NA
TGTGCCAATGGGAGGGGGGGGCCCAGGAATGAGCAGTTCTTC
CANGRGGPRNEQFF
>TRBD1|TRBV7-2|TRBJ1-2|NA
TGTGCCAGCAGCTCCGCAGGGGGCGCGGGCCCTTGGGGGTATGGCTACACCTTC
CASSSAGGAGPWGYGYTF
>TRBD1|TRBV6-2/TRBV6-3|TRBJ1-2|NA
TGTGCCAGCAGTTACCATAACAGGGGGCCGGACTATGGCTACACCTTC
CASSYHNRGPDYGYTF
>NA|TRBV7-8|TRBJ2-1|few
TGTGCCAGCAGCTTTGGATCCCACAATGAGCAGTTCTTC
CASSFGSHNEQFF
>TRBD2|TRBV27|TRBJ2-1|many
TGCGCCAGCAGCTTGACTAGCGGGGGACACAATGAGCAGTTCTTC
CASSLTSGGHNEQFF
>NA|TRBV20-1|TRBJ2-3|few
TGCAGTGCGGGGACTGAGGGGGGCCTGGATACGCAGTATTTT
CSAGTEGGLDTQYF
>NA|TRBV20-1|TRBJ2-5|NA
TGCAGTGCTAGAGATAGAGGCCGGACGGCCCAGTACTTC
CSARDRGRTAQYF
>NA|TRBV29-1|TRBJ2-7|few
TGCAGCGCTCGGACGGACACCTACGAGCAGTACTTC
CSARTDTYEQYF
>TRBD2|TRBV7-6|TRBJ2-3|NA
TGTGCCAGCAGCCAGTCCGGGGCTAGCGGAGCAGATACGCAGTATTTT
CASSQSGASGADTQYF
>TRBD1|TRBV20-1|TRBJ1-5|NA
TGCAGTGCAGCAGACAGGGACCCTCAGCCCCAGCATTTT
CSAADRDPQPQHF
>TRBD2|TRBV6-2/TRBV6-3|TRBJ2-1|NA
TGTGCCAGCAGTTACTCGGTTAGCGGGGGTTACAATGAGCAGTTCTTC
CASSYSVSGGYNEQFF
>TRBD2|TRBV5-4|TRBJ2-1|NA
TGTGCCAGCACCCCAAGCGGGGGGGGAGGCAATGAGCAGTTCTTC
CASTPSGGGGNEQFF
>TRBD2|TRBV6-2/TRBV6-3|TRBJ2-3|NA
TGTGCCAGCTGTAGCGGGGACGTAAGCACAGATACGCAGTATTTT
CASCSGDVSTDTQYF
>NA|TRBV11-1|TRBJ2-1|NA
TGTGCCAGCAGCTTAGCGAGGCGTGAGCAGTTCTTC
CASSLARREQFF
>TRBD1|TRBV7-8|TRBJ1-4|NA
TGTGCCAGCAGCGCTACCCTCCGGGACAGGGGATCCAATGAAAAACTGTTTTTT
CASSATLRDRGSNEKLFF
>NA|TRBV6-6|TRBJ2-7|NA
TGTGCCAGCATTTACTCGGGGAGGACCCCCTCCTACGAGCAGTACTTC
CASIYSGRTPSYEQYF
>NA|TRBV3-1|TRBJ1-2|NA
TGTGCCAGCAGCCAAACGACAGATTATGGCTACACCTTC
CASSQTTDYGYTF
>TRBD2|TRBV6-2/TRBV6-3|TRBJ2-1|NA
TGTGCCAGCAATCAGATCGGGGGGTACAATGAGCAGTTCTTC
CASNQIGGYNEQFF
>NA|TRBV15|TRBJ1-5|NA
TGTGCCACCAGCAGAGAGAAGACAGCTAATCAGCCCCAGCATTTT
CATSREKTANQPQHF
>TRBD2|TRBV27|TRBJ2-7|NA
TGTGCCAGCAGTTTAGCAGCTAGCGGGGGGCCGCGCGAGCAGTACTTC
CASSLAASGGPREQYF
>NA|TRBV9|TRBJ2-5|NA
TGTGCCAGCAGCGTAGTAGGAGAGAGAACAGGCCGGGAGAGTGAGAAGACCCAGTACTTC
CASSVVGERTGRESEKTQYF